Included here is one TCR beta chain sequence, with context. TCRbeta library construction was performed incorporating unique molecular identifiers. TCRdb ran MiXCR on the PCR reads and lists one entry per CDR3 protein. The table records around 300,000 distinct CDR3 sequences, around 10% of them present only once. The sample comes from a study of T-cell reconstitution after alpha-beta-depleted transplantation in children. Germline CDR1 and CDR2: SGHNT and YENEEA. V was shortened by 3 bases and J by 10 bases, with 18 bases between the two germline ends. The CDR3 runs to 15 residues. The TCR was taken from a male patient aged 2-15 years who had a stem cell transplant for chronic granulomatous disease, so the T cells may come from the graft donor. This chain uses TRBV11-3 with TRBJ1-4; tentatively, D is TRBD1 (5 bases). The starting material was peripheral blood, obtained 180 days after TCRalphabeta/CD19-depleted stem cell transplant. This chain's CDR3 is CASSFKRGGVGKLFF. CDR3 bases: TGTGCCAGCAGCTTTAAACGGGGGGGAGTTGGAAAACTGTTTTTT. Together with reference TRBV11-3 and TRBJ1-4, the CDR3 gives the full variable domain: EAGVVQSPRYKIIEKKQPVAFWCNPISGHNTLYWYLQNLGQGPELLIRYENEEAVDDSQLPKDRFSAERLKGVDSTLKIQPAELGDSAVYLCASSFKRGGVGKLFFGSGTQLSVL.